The next 17 T cell receptor beta chains were all read from a single sample in a study of shared clonotypes between healthy human individuals. Profiled with immunoSEQ multiplex PCR; TCRdb holds only in-frame clones, not every one. The sample lists about 180,000 clones; 85% to 95% were seen once. The material sequenced was naive CD4+ T cells sorted from blood. The subset is: CD45RA+ positively selected. Receptors were obtained from a woman in her twenties or thirties in good health.

The chain recombines TRBV5-1 with TRBJ1-2; tentative D call: TRBD1 (5 bases). Between the trimmed V and J ends, which lost 5 bases and 6 bases, there was a span of 17 bases. CDR1 and CDR2 from the germline V gene are SGHRS and YFSETQ. The length of the CDR3 is 14 residues. The CDR3 nucleotides read TGCGCCAGCAGTCCACGTCCAGGGAATGATGGCTACACCTTC. Translated, it gives CASSPRPGNDGYTF.

The CDR3 sequence: CASQRRKAMDEKLFF. The CDR3 region has the DNA TGTGCCAGCCAACGCAGGAAAGCCATGGATGAAAAACTGTTTTTT. This chain joins TRBV2 and TRBJ1-4; D remains ambiguous. Germline CDR1 reads SNHLY; CDR2 reads FYNNEI. The ends were cut back, 8 bases at V and 6 bases at J, with 19 bases in the middle. The CDR3 spans 15 residues.

The genes are TRBV19 and TRBJ1-2; 8 bases match TRBD1. The germline V gene encodes CDR1 LNHDA and CDR2 SQIVND (reference sequence). This CDR3 contains 13 residues. V was pared by 3 bases and J by 6 bases, with 3 bases of the junction left unmatched. The CDR3 protein is CASSMQGADGYTF. In DNA, the CDR3 is TGTGCCAGTAGTATGCAGGGGGCGGATGGCTACACCTTC.

This chain joins TRBV19 and TRBJ2-7; D call uncertain. Trimming removed 6 bases at V and 3 bases at J, with 15 bases between. Per germline, CDR1 LNHDA and CDR2 SQIVND (reference sequence). The CDR3 loop spans 14 amino acids. CDR3 sequence reads: CASSSSMSGYEQYF. The CDR3, as DNA: TGTGCCAGTAGCTCAAGTATGTCCGGCTACGAGCAGTACTTC. The full variable domain, rest sourced from reference TRBV19 and TRBJ2-7, is DGGITQSPKYLFRKEGQNVTLSCEQNLNHDAMYWYRQDPGQGLRLIYYSQIVNDFQKGDIAEGYSVSREKKESFPLTVTSAQKNPTAFYLCASSSSMSGYEQYFGPGTRLTVT.

This chain uses TRBV28 with TRBJ1-2; TRBD1 matches 10 bases. This CDR3 has 13 residues. CDR1 and CDR2 from the germline V gene are MDHEN and SYDVKM. The junction had 7 bases not matched to a gene; V was cut back by 10 bases and J by 5 bases. CDR3 DNA sequence: TGTGCCATAACCTCGGGACAGGGGTATGGCTACACCTTC. It codes for CAITSGQGYGYTF.

The V gene is TRBV18, the J gene TRBJ2-3; no firm D call. CDR3 size: 15 residues. From germline, CDR1 is KGHSH and CDR2 LQKENI. V dropped 1 base and J dropped 1 base, with 9 bases sitting between them. In nucleotides, the CDR3 is TGTGCCAGCTCACCACGAGGTAGTGGCACAGATACGCAGTATTTT. Protein product: CASSPRGSGTDTQYF.

This chain links TRBV4-1 with TRBJ1-3; a possible D gene is TRBD1 (5 bases). This CDR3 has 14 residues. Germline V gene lookup returns CDR1 MGHRA and CDR2 YSYEKL. Trimming stripped 2 bases from V and 2 bases from J, with 7 bases between. The CDR3 DNA is TGCGCCAGCAGCCAATGGGACGCTGGAAACACCATATATTTT. It yields the protein CASSQWDAGNTIYF.

This clone has a single count. The CDR3 region is CASSLSEVYGYTF. The CDR3, as DNA: TGTGCCAGCAGTTTATCCGAGGTATATGGCTACACCTTC. This chain joins TRBV28 and TRBJ1-2; no definite D call. The CDR3 has 13 amino acids. CDR1 MDHEN and CDR2 SYDVKM come from the germline V gene. Trimming removed 1 base at V and 5 bases at J, with 8 bases between.

As regards this clone: The same CDR3 arises from other DNA sequences in this sample as well. This chain links TRBV18 with TRBJ2-5, with D tentatively TRBD1 (7 bases). Trimming removed 3 bases from V and 4 bases from J, with 9 bases in between. Germline assignment: CDR1 KGHSH and CDR2 LQKENI. The CDR3 loop spans 13 amino acids. CDR3 sequence (DNA): TGTGCCAGCTCACCCCAGGGGGGAGAGACCCAGTACTTC. Translating gives CASSPQGGETQYF. Full variable domain (outside the CDR3, taken from reference TRBV18 and TRBJ2-5): NAGVMQNPRHLVRRRGQEARLRCSPMKGHSHVYWYRQLPEEGLKFMVYLQKENIIDESGMPKERFSAEFPKEGPSILRIQQVVRGDSAAYFCASSPQGGETQYFGPGTRLLVL.

This chain joins TRBV7-9 and TRBJ1-2, with unresolved D. With 3 bases removed from V and 8 bases from J, the gap between germline ends came to 13 bases. Germline values: CDR1 SEHNR, CDR2 FQNEAQ (reference sequence). This CDR3 spans 13 amino acids. CDR3 loop: CASSLATPHGYTF. The CDR3 bases are TGTGCCAGCAGCTTGGCGACACCTCACGGCTACACCTTC.

The chain has TRBV5-1 and TRBJ2-6, with unresolved D. Per the germline V gene, CDR1 is SGHRS and CDR2 is YFSETQ. The V gene lost 0 bases and the J gene lost 2 bases, with 3 bases spanning the gap. This CDR3 is 14 amino acids long. The chain's CDR3 is CASSLVPGANVLTF. DNA of the CDR3: TGCGCCAGCAGCTTGGTGCCTGGGGCCAACGTCCTGACTTTC. The full variable domain, in which reference TRBV5-1 and TRBJ2-6 provide the parts outside the CDR3, is KAGVTQTPRYLIKTRGQQVTLSCSPISGHRSVSWYQQTPGQGLQFLFEYFSETQRNKGNFPGRFSGRQFSNSRSEMNVSTLELGDSALYLCASSLVPGANVLTFGAGSRLTVL.

The chain employs TRBV6-5 and TRBJ1-4, with D possibly TRBD1 on 6 matching bases. Trimming left V 5 bases short and J 10 bases short, with 11 bases between. Germline CDR1 is MNHEY and CDR2 is SVGAGI. This CDR3 spans 12 amino acids. The CDR3 region has the DNA TGTGCCAGCAGTCGTACAGGGAGAAAACTGTTTTTT. Protein sequence: CASSRTGRKLFF.

The rearrangement links TRBV30 to TRBJ2-6; D gene uncertain. V lost 4 bases and J 4 bases, leaving 20 bases between the germline ends. Germline V CDR1 and CDR2: GTSNPN, SVGIG (reference sequence). This CDR3 is 17 amino acids long. CDR3 sequence reads: CAWIHRAQERGANVLTF. The CDR3 DNA reads as TGTGCCTGGATCCACCGGGCCCAAGAAAGAGGGGCCAACGTCCTGACTTTC.

V usage is TRBV10-3 and J usage is TRBJ1-5; 12 nucleotides align to TRBD1. V shed 4 bases and J 6 bases; nucleotides not matched to a gene: 10. CDR3 length equals 17 residues. Germline CDR1 reads ENHRY; CDR2 reads SYGVKD. CDR3: CAISARDRGQLGQPQHF. CDR3 sequence (DNA): TGTGCCATCAGTGCCCGGGACAGGGGGCAGTTGGGTCAGCCCCAGCATTTT.

J is TRBJ1-5 and V is TRBV7-5; TRBD1 was called by the table and not checked on the DNA. TRBV7-5 is shown as a pseudogene. This CDR3 comprises 15 residues. The CDR3 region is CVRSSLDSFNQPQHF. The CDR3 DNA follows: TGTGTCAGAAGCTCCCTGGACAGCTTCAATCAGCCCCAGCATTTT.

The rearrangement uses TRBV19 and TRBJ1-2; D ambiguous. The length of the CDR3 is 14 residues. Germline CDR1 is LNHDA and CDR2 is SQIVND (reference sequence). V was shortened by 6 bases and J by 8 bases, with 19 bases between the two germline ends. The chain's CDR3 is CASSPTAWEGGYTF. Here the CDR3 DNA reads TGTGCCAGTAGCCCAACGGCCTGGGAAGGGGGCTACACCTTC.

The V and J genes are TRBV7-2 and TRBJ2-5; D ambiguous. The DNA end lines up better with TRBJ2-7; the J call may be wrong. Germline CDR1 and CDR2: SGHTA and FQGNSA. This CDR3 is built from 14 residues. CDR3 loop: CASSFGALTYEQYF. The CDR3 coding sequence is TGTGCCAGCAGCTTCGGCGCCTTAACCTACGAGCAGTACTTC.